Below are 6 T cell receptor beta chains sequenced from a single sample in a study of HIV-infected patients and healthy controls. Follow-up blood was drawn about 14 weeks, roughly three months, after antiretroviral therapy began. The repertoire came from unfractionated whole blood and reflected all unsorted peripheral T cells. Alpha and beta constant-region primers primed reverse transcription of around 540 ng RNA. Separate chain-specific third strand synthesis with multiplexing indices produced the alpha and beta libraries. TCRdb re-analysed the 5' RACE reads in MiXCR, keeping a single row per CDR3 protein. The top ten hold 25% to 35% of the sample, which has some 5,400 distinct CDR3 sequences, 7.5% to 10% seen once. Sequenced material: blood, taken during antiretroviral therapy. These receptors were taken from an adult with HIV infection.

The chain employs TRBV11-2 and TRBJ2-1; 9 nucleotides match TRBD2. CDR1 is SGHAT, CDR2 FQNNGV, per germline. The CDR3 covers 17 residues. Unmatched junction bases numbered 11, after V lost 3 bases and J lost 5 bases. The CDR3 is CASSFYSGGFNHNEQFF. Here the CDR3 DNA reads TGTGCCAGCAGCTTTTATAGCGGGGGATTTAACCACAATGAGCAGTTCTTC.

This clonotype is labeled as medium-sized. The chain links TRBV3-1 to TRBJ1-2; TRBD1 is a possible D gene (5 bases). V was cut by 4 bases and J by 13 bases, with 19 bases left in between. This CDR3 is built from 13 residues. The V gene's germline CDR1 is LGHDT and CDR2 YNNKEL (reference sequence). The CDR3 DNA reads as TGTGCCAGCAGCCCAGGGAGTGACCCCTCCGCCACCTTC. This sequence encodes CASSPGSDPSATF. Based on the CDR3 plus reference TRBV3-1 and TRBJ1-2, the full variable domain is DTAVSQTPKYLVTQMGNDKSIKCEQNLGHDTMYWYKQDSKKFLKIMFSYNNKELIINETVPNRFSPKSPDKAHLNLHINSLELGDSAVYFCASSPGSDPSATFGSGTRLTVV.

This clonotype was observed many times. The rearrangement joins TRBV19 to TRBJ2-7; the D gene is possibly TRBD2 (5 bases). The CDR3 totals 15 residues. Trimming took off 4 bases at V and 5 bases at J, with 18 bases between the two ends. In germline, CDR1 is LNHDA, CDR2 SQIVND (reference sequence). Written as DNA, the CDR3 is TGTGCCAGTAGTAAGCGGCACTCCCGATCTAACGAGCAGTACTTC. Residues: CASSKRHSRSNEQYF.

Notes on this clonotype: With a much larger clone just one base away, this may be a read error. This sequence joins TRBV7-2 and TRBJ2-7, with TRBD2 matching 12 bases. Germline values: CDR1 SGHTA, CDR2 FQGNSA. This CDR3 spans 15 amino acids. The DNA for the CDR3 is TGTGCCAGCAGCCCCTCGACTAGCGGGAGTAGTGAGCTGTACTTC. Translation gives CASSPSTSGSSELYF.

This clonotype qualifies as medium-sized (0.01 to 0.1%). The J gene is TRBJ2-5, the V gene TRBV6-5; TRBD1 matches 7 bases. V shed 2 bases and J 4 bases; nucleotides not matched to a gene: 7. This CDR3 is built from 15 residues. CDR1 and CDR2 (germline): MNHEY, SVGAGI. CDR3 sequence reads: CASSYVQGSPETQYF. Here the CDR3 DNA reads TGTGCCAGCAGTTACGTACAGGGGAGCCCAGAGACCCAGTACTTC.

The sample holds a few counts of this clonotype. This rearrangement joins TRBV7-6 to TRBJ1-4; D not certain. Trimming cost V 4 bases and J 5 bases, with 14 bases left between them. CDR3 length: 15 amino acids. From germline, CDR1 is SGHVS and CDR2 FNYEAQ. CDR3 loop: CASSWGRQANEKLFF. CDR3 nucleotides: TGTGCCAGCAGCTGGGGAAGGCAGGCAAATGAAAAACTGTTTTTT.